This TCR beta chain was sequenced during a study of blood T cell repertoires in COVID-19 (dated by TCRdb to the early 2020s). Looking at the study overall: The collaborator samples originated in the United States, Italy and Spain and spanned the acute and convalescent phases of COVID-19. Where available, HLA class I and class II types were taken from metadata supplied by the sample provider and were not determined by assay-based typing. Samples were obtained from the ongoing ImmuneRACE study (first 160 participants) and from over 1,000 subjects provided by 6 global collaborators. The prospective study material was composed of cDNA or gDNA derived from T cells, B-cell-depleted T cells, or PBMCs. The repertoires were made available in a free public database intended to serve as a resource for research on the immune response to SARS-CoV-2. The dataset comprised deeply sampled blood TCRbeta repertoires from subjects exposed to, actively infected with, or recovered from COVID-19. Nearly every sample came with metadata listing a de-identified subject ID, COVID-19 status, age in years and sex.

TCRbeta CDR3 regions were amplified from genomic DNA by means of the immunoSEQ Assay, a bias-controlled multiplex PCR. In the authors' own workflow: The number of nucleated cells in each sample was estimated from the amplification of reference gene primers within the assay. To quantify the absolute abundance of each unique TCRbeta CDR3 rearrangement, sequence reads were collapsed and filtered. For each sample, productive Simpson clonality was calculated by taking the square root of Simpson's diversity index across productive rearrangements. This immuneACCESS table, as held by TCRdb, lists in-frame sequences with V and J called but not all clones. Of the missing ones, under half trace to an unresolved V gene in checked studies; the others have no known cause. V and J calls and clone size are copied from that table; D and trimming were computed from the DNA. The sample records 200,000 to 250,000 clones, over 70% of which are singletons. The top ten constitute about 5.5% of the sample.

Summary of the overall study and its limitations: How much clinical and demographic metadata was included differed by source and by participant, and the metadata was provided uncurated.

This clone was detected only once. Its specific antigen is unknown. Per-base qualities were not stored, and no clone one base away is much larger. Whole blood was collected in K2EDTA tubes by collaborating institutions according to the institutions' own protocols. For TCRbeta analysis, collaborators shipped samples as frozen whole blood, isolated PBMCs, or DNA extracted from either of those sample types. The junction shows trimming of 8 bases on V and 1 base on J, plus 8 bases between the germline ends. From cysteine to phenylalanine, the CDR3 is 13 amino acids long. Just CDR3 DNA is preserved here, 39 bases in frame from base 1. Sequences MNHEY (CDR1) and SMNVEV (CDR2) are obtained from the germline V gene (reference sequence).

This TCR came from a woman between 70 and 85 years old with acute or convalescent COVID-19. The receptor chain draws on TRBV27 and TRBJ2-2; TRBD1 could be the D gene, as 5 bases match. Sequencing used peripheral blood. The DNA reads TGTGCCAGCCGCAGGGTGAACACCGGGGAGCTGTTTTTT. The resulting protein is CASRRVNTGELFF.